Presented here are 4 T cell receptor beta chains from one specimen sequenced in a study of blood T cell repertoires in COVID-19. Measured with immunoSEQ multiplex PCR; TCRdb has only the in-frame clones, and not every one. The table shows about 74,000 clones, with approximately 88% occurring only once. Material: peripheral blood. All receptors derive from a man in his forties or fifties with active COVID-19.

The chain recombines TRBV28 with TRBJ2-2; 9 bases line up with TRBD2. Germline V gene sequence: CDR1 MDHEN, CDR2 SYDVKM. The CDR3 consists of 16 residues. The V gene end was trimmed by 1 base and the J gene end by 4 bases; junction bases not matched to a gene: 4. The CDR3 is CASSLLGLASTGELFF. In nucleotides, the CDR3 is TGTGCCAGCAGTTTATTGGGACTAGCCTCCACCGGGGAGCTGTTTTTT.

This chain joins TRBV29-1 and TRBJ1-2, with D uncertain. Germline V gene data show CDR1 as SQVTM and CDR2 as ANQGSEA. The V end was cut by 4 bases, the J end by 4 bases, with 10 bases between. The CDR3 sequence is 12 residues long. CDR3 sequence (DNA): TGCAGCGTTGCCGCGGCGGGCTATGGCTACACCTTC. It yields the protein CSVAAAGYGYTF.

The chain uses TRBV4-1 and TRBJ2-1, with D possibly TRBD2 on 6 matching bases. The CDR3 sequence is 13 residues long. Germline V CDR1 and CDR2: MGHRA, YSYEKL. Between the trimmed V and J ends, which lost 4 bases and 10 bases, there was a span of 14 bases. In DNA form, the CDR3 reads TGCGCCAGCAGCCCATCGGGAGCGGACGAGCAGTTCTTC. It is translated as CASSPSGADEQFF.

This chain joins TRBV6-5 and TRBJ1-4, with 9 bases fitting TRBD1. Germline V CDR1 and CDR2: MNHEY, SVGAGI. Germline trimming cut 0 bases from V and 7 bases from J; bases unmatched to any gene: 3. There are 15 residues in the CDR3. This CDR3 is CASSYSTGGIEKLFF. The CDR3 bases are TGTGCCAGCAGTTACTCGACAGGGGGAATTGAAAAACTGTTTTTT.